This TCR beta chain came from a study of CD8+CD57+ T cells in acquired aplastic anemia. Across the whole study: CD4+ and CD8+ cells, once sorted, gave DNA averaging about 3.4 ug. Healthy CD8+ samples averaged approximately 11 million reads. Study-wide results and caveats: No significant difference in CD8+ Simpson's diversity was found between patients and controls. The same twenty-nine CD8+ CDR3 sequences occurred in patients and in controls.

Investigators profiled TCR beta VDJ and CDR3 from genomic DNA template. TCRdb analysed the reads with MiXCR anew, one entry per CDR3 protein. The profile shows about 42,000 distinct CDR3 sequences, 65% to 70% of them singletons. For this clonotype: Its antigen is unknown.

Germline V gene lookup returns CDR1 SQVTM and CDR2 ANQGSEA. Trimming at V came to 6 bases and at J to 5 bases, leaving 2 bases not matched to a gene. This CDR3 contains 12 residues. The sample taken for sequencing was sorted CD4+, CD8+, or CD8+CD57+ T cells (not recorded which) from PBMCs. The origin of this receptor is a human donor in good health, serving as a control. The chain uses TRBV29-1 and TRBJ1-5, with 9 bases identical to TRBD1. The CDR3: CSVGDRDQPQHF. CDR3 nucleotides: TGCAGCGTGGGGGACAGGGATCAGCCCCAGCATTTT.